One T cell receptor (beta chain) is described in this entry. The data were obtained in a study of shared clonotypes between healthy human individuals. The CDR3 is 13 residues long. Germline CDR1 PRHDT, CDR2 FYEKMQ (reference sequence). V lost 3 bases and J 0 bases, leaving 4 bases between the germline ends. Methods used by the authors: With immunoSEQ giving junction-only sequences and no quality scores, filtering differed. The method was immunoSEQ multiplex PCR; TCRdb's version includes in-frame clones alone and lacks a portion of them. Clone size and the V and J calls come from that table; the DNA yielded D and trimming. The data hold approximately 740,000 clones, with 85% to 95% observed a single time. Naive-designated CD8 cells lacked CD45RO, were positively enriched for CCR7, and omitted terminally differentiated effector memory CD45RA+ cells.

The sample consisted of naive CD8+ T cells sorted from blood. The sequence came from a man aged 25-45 years in good health. The chain has TRBV13 and TRBJ2-3; D is uncertain. For the CDR3, the DNA is TGTGCCAGCAGCTTGGGGAGCACAGATACGCAGTATTTT. It specifies CASSLGSTDTQYF. Complete variable domain (other parts from reference TRBV13 and TRBJ2-3): AAGVIQSPRHLIKEKRETATLKCYPIPRHDTVYWYQQGPGQDPQFLISFYEKMQSDKGSIPDRFSAQQFSDYHSELNMSSLELGDSALYFCASSLGSTDTQYFGPGTRLTVL.